The T cell receptor beta chain described here comes from a study of patients and donors after allogeneic stem cell transplantation. TCRdb reprocessed the RT-PCR reads with MiXCR, giving one entry per CDR3 protein. In the table there are approximately 60,000 distinct CDR3 sequences, roughly 14% of which are singletons. This CDR3 region has 16 residues. Germline V gene lookup returns CDR1 SGHAT and CDR2 FQNNGV. The J segment lost 8 bases and the V segment lost 4 bases, leaving 10 bases of the junction unmatched. Sequenced sample: blood, either unsorted or a sorted T cell fraction (not recorded which). The J gene is TRBJ2-1, the V gene TRBV11-2; 11 bases agree with TRBD2. The source is a human donor who was either an allogeneic HSCT recipient or a stem cell or donor lymphocyte infusion donor (not recorded which). It is not recorded whose cells these are; they may come from a transplant donor. CDR3 DNA: TGTGCCAGCAGCTCCCAACTAGCGGGAGCTGGGGATGAGCAGTTCTTC. Translated: CASSSQLAGAGDEQFF.